A single T cell receptor (beta chain) is shown here with its context. Its antigen remains unidentified. No base quality values were provided; no much bigger clone lies one nucleotide off. This sample is drawn from a study of blood T cell repertoires in COVID-19 (TCRdb year 2020). Turning to the overall study: Samples covering the acute and convalescent phases of COVID-19 were provided by collaborators in the United States, Italy and Spain. The samples were drawn from two sources: the first 160 participants of the ongoing ImmuneRACE study, and about 1,300 subjects contributed by 6 global collaborators. The prospective study material was composed of cDNA or gDNA derived from T cells, B-cell-depleted T cells, or PBMCs. The repertoires were released in a freely available public database intended as a resource for research on the immune response to SARS-CoV-2. Sample metadata almost always included a de-identified subject ID, COVID-19 status, age in years and sex. Where available, HLA class I and class II types were taken from metadata supplied by the sample provider and were not determined by assay-based typing. Deeply sampled blood TCRbeta repertoires from subjects exposed to, actively infected with, or recovered from COVID-19 were included in the dataset. Study-wide conclusions, independent of this receptor: Clinical and demographic metadata were provided uncurated, with the amount varying by source and participant.

TCRbeta CDR3 regions were amplified from genomic DNA by means of the immunoSEQ Assay, a bias-controlled multiplex PCR. Concerning the study's data processing: Within the assay, amplification of reference gene primers was used to estimate how many nucleated cells each sample contained. To quantify the absolute abundance of each unique TCRbeta CDR3 rearrangement, sequence reads were collapsed and filtered. Productive Simpson clonality was computed per sample as the square root of Simpson's diversity index over productive rearrangements. In TCRdb, the immuneACCESS table is reduced to in-frame sequences with V and J assigned. These tables do not hold every clone; where another copy was compared, an unresolved V gene accounts for under half, and the others remain unexplained. V, J and clone size are those of that table, while D and trimming were read from the DNA. This sample holds 31,000 or so clones; about 88% were observed only once. The top ten clonotypes cover about 26% of the sample.

The CDR3, cysteine through phenylalanine, is 15 amino acids long. The entry retains the CDR3 DNA only, 45 bases that are in frame from base 1. Trimming at the junction amounts to 2 bases on V and 4 bases on J, and the germline ends lie 15 bases apart. The CDR1 and CDR2 encoded by the germline V gene are KGHSH and LQKENI. The collaborating institutions used their own protocols to collect whole blood in K2EDTA tubes. For TCRbeta analysis, collaborators shipped samples in one of three forms: frozen whole blood, isolated PBMCs, or DNA extracted from either of those sample types. Sequencing was carried out using peripheral blood. The chain was built from TRBV18 and TRBJ2-7; TRBD2 could be the D gene, as 6 bases match. This receptor was identified in an elderly man with acute or convalescent COVID-19. CDR3 reads: CASSPAERVTYEQYF. The DNA sequence is TGTGCCAGCTCACCAGCGGAGCGGGTGACTTACGAGCAGTACTTC.